Following are 13 T cell receptor beta chains from one sample sequenced in a study of CD8+CD57+ T cells in acquired aplastic anemia (dated by TCRdb to the late 2010s). The instrument was an Illumina HiSeq 2000. Genomic DNA served as template for TCR beta VDJ combination and CDR3 sequence profiling. TCRdb reprocessing: public reads trimmed at Q25 with fastp, clones called with MiXCR, in-frame beta chains kept. Every entry covers one CDR3 protein and lists the most common genes and DNA from its rows. In all, the sample holds approximately 150,000 distinct CDR3 sequences, and 71% of those were seen once. About 50% of the sample goes to the ten largest clones. Flow cytometry had shown CD8+CD57+ cell expansion in the patients selected for sequencing. Sequencing was performed on sorted CD4+, CD8+, or CD8+CD57+ T cells (not recorded which) from PBMCs. The source is a human donor with aplastic anemia.

The chain carries TRBV12-3 or TRBV12-4 and TRBJ2-7; D remains unclear. Deletions cut 4 bases from V and 8 bases from J, with 15 bases between. The CDR3 runs 13 residues. The CDR3: CASSSNYEQQQYF. CDR3 bases: TGTGCCAGCAGTTCCAACTACGAGCAACAGCAGTACTTC.

The chain carries TRBV7-6 and TRBJ2-3; TRBD1 matches at 9 bases. CDR3 length equals 17 residues. After removal of 10 bases from V and 1 base from J, the junction contained 15 bases not matched to a gene. The germline V gene encodes CDR1 SGHVS and CDR2 FNYEAQ. The CDR3 loop reads CATSDARTGVRTDTQYF. CDR3 in DNA: TGTGCCACCAGTGATGCCCGGACAGGGGTCCGCACAGATACGCAGTATTTT.

The V and J genes are TRBV24-1 and TRBJ1-4; 7 nucleotides align to TRBD1. In germline, CDR1 is KGHDR, CDR2 SFDVKD. Unmatched junction bases numbered 10, after V lost 5 bases and J lost 5 bases. This CDR3 region has 16 residues. Written as DNA, the CDR3 is TGTGCCACCAGTGTTGGATCCGGGACAGAAAATGAAAAACTGTTTTTT. Translating gives CATSVGSGTENEKLFF.

V usage is TRBV2 and J usage is TRBJ1-1; D remains unclear. Trimming shortened V by 6 bases and J by 3 bases, and 5 bases separated the two germline ends. CDR1 is SNHLY and CDR2 is FYNNEI in the germline V gene. This CDR3 comprises 11 residues. CDR3 bases: TGTGCCAGCAGCATGGACACTGAAGCTTTCTTT. Its translation: CASSMDTEAFF. Looking up the rest from reference TRBV2 and TRBJ1-1 gives the full variable domain: EPEVTQTPSHQVTQMGQEVILRCVPISNHLYFYWYRQILGQKVEFLVSFYNNEISEKSEIFDDQFSVERPDGSNFTLKIRSTKLEDSAMYFCASSMDTEAFFGQGTRLTVV.

The V and J genes are TRBV20-1 and TRBJ1-2; D unclear. The germline V gene encodes CDR1 DFQATT and CDR2 SNEGSKA (reference sequence). This CDR3 is 12 amino acids long. The V gene lost 6 bases and the J gene lost 6 bases, with 14 bases spanning the gap. The chain's CDR3 is CSAELNWDGYTF. The CDR3 DNA is TGCAGTGCCGAGCTTAACTGGGATGGCTACACCTTC.

The sample holds a few counts of this clonotype. The rearrangement joins TRBV5-1 to TRBJ2-7, with D possibly matching TRBD2 (5 bases). Trimming cost V 1 base and J 4 bases, with 12 bases left between them. This CDR3 is built from 14 residues. In germline, CDR1 is SGHRS, CDR2 YFSETQ. Written as DNA, the CDR3 is TGCGCCAGCAGCTTGAGGGTATCGGGGTACGAGCAGTACTTC. Its protein is CASSLRVSGYEQYF.

The V gene is TRBV6-2 or TRBV6-3, the J gene TRBJ2-3, with TRBD1 matching 11 bases. V gave up 6 bases and J gave up 4 bases; unmatched junction bases: 3. Germline V gene data show CDR1 as MNHEY and CDR2 as SVGEGT. The CDR3 is made up of 14 amino acids. The CDR3: CASSRTGGADTQYF. Here the CDR3 DNA reads TGTGCCAGCAGCAGGACAGGGGGCGCAGATACGCAGTATTTT.

The chain employs TRBV7-8 and TRBJ2-2; D may be TRBD1 or TRBD2 (5 bases each). Germline CDR1 and CDR2: SGHVS and FQNEAQ. There are 16 residues in the CDR3. Trimming shortened V by 2 bases and J by 0 bases, and 10 bases separated the two germline ends. CDR3 DNA: TGTGCCAGCAGCTTATTGAGGGGAGCGAACACCGGGGAGCTGTTTTTT. Translated, it gives CASSLLRGANTGELFF.

As for this clonotype: With a much larger clone just one base away, this may be a read error. This sequence joins TRBV6-4 and TRBJ2-1, with 7 bases identical to TRBD1. Looked up from germline, CDR1 is MRHNA and CDR2 is SNTAGT. There are 13 residues in the CDR3. V trimming: 4 bases; J trimming: 5 bases; junction bases outside the gene matches: 2. The CDR3 protein is CASSAQGNNEQFF. CDR3 DNA: TGTGCCAGCAGTGCACAGGGGAACAATGAGCAGTTCTTC.

The rearrangement links TRBV29-1 to TRBJ2-7; the D call may be TRBD1 or TRBD2 (5 bases each). The CDR3 contains 11 residues. Germline CDR1 reads SQVTM; CDR2 reads ANQGSEA. V was clipped by 6 bases and J by 4 bases, with 10 bases between them. CDR3: CSVADIYEQYF. Written as DNA, the CDR3 is TGCAGCGTAGCGGACATTTACGAGCAGTACTTC.

V is TRBV29-1 and J is TRBJ1-2; 9 bases are shared with TRBD1. CDR1 is SQVTM and CDR2 is ANQGSEA in the germline V gene. V lost 6 bases, J lost 2 bases, and 10 bases stayed unmatched. The CDR3 extends over 15 amino acids. CDR3 in DNA: TGCAGCGTCGGAGGCCGGGACAGGGACAACTATGGCTACACCTTC. Its protein product is CSVGGRDRDNYGYTF.

The chain couples TRBV7-2 to TRBJ1-2; 12 nucleotides match TRBD1. The length of the CDR3 is 16 residues. The V and J ends lost 6 bases and 4 bases, in that order; junction bases with no gene match: 9. Per the germline V gene, CDR1 is SGHTA and CDR2 is FQGNSA. The CDR3 is CASRSGTGGAGYGYTF. The CDR3 DNA follows: TGTGCCAGCAGGTCCGGGACAGGGGGCGCGGGCTATGGCTACACCTTC.

V gene TRBV10-3 combines with J gene TRBJ1-2, with 7 bases that match TRBD1. V lost 10 bases, J lost 4 bases, and 15 bases stayed unmatched. Germline V gene lookup returns CDR1 ENHRY and CDR2 SYGVKD. The CDR3 is 15 amino acids. Written as DNA, the CDR3 is TGTGCCAGCCACGAAAGACAGGGAAGCCCCTATGGCTACACCTTC. Amino acid sequence: CASHERQGSPYGYTF.